The TCR beta chain described here comes from a study of memory CD4+ T cells and cytomegalovirus serostatus (dated by TCRdb to between 2018 and 2021). Background on the whole study: The cohort comprised roughly 35 healthy Belgian adults, 9 CMV seropositive and some 24 CMV seronegative. To replicate a published TCR-based CMV serostatus classifier, the study sequenced CD4+ memory TCRbeta repertoires from a Belgian cohort whose cytomegalovirus serostatus was known. Overall results and qualifications from the work: The results were interpreted as suggesting that the CMV-associated TCR signature is largely present in the CD4+ memory repertoire. For predicting CMV serostatus, the median bootstrapped AUC was about 0.95 using the original framework and about 0.89 using a US-trained random forest. Among the 150 to 200 previously reported CMV-associated TCRbeta sequences, approximately 67 showed up in the CD4+ memory repertoires, with each one found in between one and five individuals. The original-framework classifier achieved a median bootstrapped AUC of approximately 0.95 with a 95% CI of 0.76-1.00 on the Belgian cohort. Only CD4+CD45RO+ memory cells were sequenced, in contrast to the original study, which included naive and memory CD4+ and CD8+ populations.

V lost 1 base and J lost 5 bases, and the count of bases not matched to a germline gene is 9. CDR1 LGHNA and CDR2 YSLEER were looked up in the germline V gene. CDR3 length: 16 amino acids, cysteine to phenylalanine. Only the CDR3 portion is preserved as DNA: 48 bases, with reading frame beginning at the first base. Genomic DNA was extracted from sorted cells with the Quick-DNA Microprep Kit. Amplification of TCRbeta DNA was done with the immunoSEQ hsTCRbeta kit, following the protocol from the manufacturer. TCRbeta libraries were sequenced on an Illumina MiSeq instrument. The source study handled its data this way. Once out-of-frame sequences had been removed, approximately 2,000,000 distinct TCRbeta sequences were left, which works out to an average of roughly 72,000 per individual. Each individual was scored by the count of over 150 previously reported CMV-associated TCRbeta sequences and the total productive distinct TCRbeta count. A beta-binomial model was reimplemented in Python, and scikit-learn random forests with default parameters were trained on data from the US cohort. On the Belgian cohort, classifier performance was reported as the median AUC, along with percentile confidence intervals, across 10,000 bootstrap iterations. TCRdb took over this immuneACCESS table, retaining in-frame rearrangements with V and J assigned. Such tables are incomplete; in checked studies, under half of the missing clones stem from an unresolved V gene, and the remainder is unexplained. D and trimming come from the DNA, and the V and J calls and clone size come from that table. The sample has under 70,000 clones on record, 80% to 85% of them singletons. The ten largest clones capture roughly 1% of the sample.

Points on this clone: The clone's antigen remains unknown. No much larger clone exists at a distance of one base, and base qualities are not known.

A FACSAria II was used to sort memory CD4+ T cells, defined as single viable CD3+CD4+CD8-CD45RO+ cells. CMV serostatus was determined with a Roche Elecsys assay detecting serum IgG against CMV pp150, pp28, p38 and p52. Once the samples were thawed, total CD4+ T cells were enriched through positive selection using CD4 magnetic microbeads. The samples came from a separate study whose specific focus was interrogating the CD4+ T cell memory repertoire. Following standard operating procedures, peripheral blood mononuclear cells were isolated and cryopreserved, while serum was kept at -80 degrees C. Staining used CD3-PerCP (BW264/56), CD4-APC (RPA-T4), CD45RO-PE (UCHT1) and CD8-Pacific Orange (3B5) antibodies, with Sytox blue excluding non-viable cells.

The chain uses TRBV4-3 and TRBJ2-7; the central 9 bases match TRBD1. The sequence was collected from an adult in good health and CMV-seronegative. Sequenced: memory CD4+ T cells from blood. The base sequence is TGCGCCAGCAGCCAAGTTATGGGGACAGGGAGAGACGAGCAGTACTTC. This is translated as CASSQVMGTGRDEQYF.